The 20 T cell receptor beta chains in this list originate from one sample, sequenced in a study of cytotoxic CD8 clonotypes in ibrutinib-treated CLL. TCRdb's copy holds only in-frame clones and misses some; the assay was immunoSEQ multiplex PCR. In the table there are about 16,000 clones, roughly 65% of which are singletons. This specimen consisted of PBMCs, obtained before ibrutinib treatment. The receptors were gathered from a human donor with chronic lymphocytic leukemia.

Sample share makes this clone medium-sized. The chain combines TRBV10-1 with TRBJ2-6; perhaps TRBD1 as D (6 bases). Between the trimmed V and J ends, which lost 8 bases and 4 bases, there was a span of 18 bases. The CDR3 consists of 16 residues. Germline V gene sequence: CDR1 WNHNN, CDR2 SYGVQD (reference sequence). This CDR3 is CASSQGTTLGANVLTF. In nucleotides, the CDR3 is TGCGCCAGCTCCCAGGGGACCACTCTGGGGGCCAACGTCCTGACTTTC.

The rearrangement uses TRBV15 and TRBJ2-7; a possible D gene is TRBD2 (6 bases). CDR3 length equals 15 residues. V shed 0 bases and J shed 5 bases, with 14 bases lying between them. CDR1 is LNHNV, CDR2 YYDKDF, per germline (reference sequence). CDR3 sequence reads: CATSRDGPGADEQYF. CDR3 nucleotide sequence: TGTGCCACCAGCAGAGATGGCCCGGGAGCGGACGAGCAGTACTTC.

This clone appeared a few times. The sample has other DNA sequences that encode this CDR3 too. V is TRBV2 and J is TRBJ1-5; D gene ambiguous. The CDR3 totals 12 residues. Germline V gene lookup returns CDR1 SNHLY and CDR2 FYNNEI. V was clipped by 1 base and J by 6 bases, with 4 bases between them. CDR3 protein: CASSEVGQPQHF. The CDR3 DNA is TGTGCCAGCAGTGAAGTGGGTCAGCCCCAGCATTTT.

This clone was recorded a few times. The genes are TRBV5-5 and TRBJ1-1, with a possible D match to TRBD1 (5 bases). The CDR3 contains 14 residues. The V end lost 0 bases, the J end lost 1 base, and 7 bases lay between the germline ends. Germline values: CDR1 SGHKS, CDR2 YYEKEE (reference sequence). CDR3 bases: TGTGCCAGCAGCTTGGGACAGACGAACACTGAAGCTTTCTTT. It is translated as CASSLGQTNTEAFF.

The chain has TRBV11-2 and TRBJ2-5; D is unresolved. Looked up from germline, CDR1 is SGHAT and CDR2 is FQNNGV. The CDR3 extends over 12 amino acids. Trimming cost V 5 bases and J 5 bases, with 9 bases left between them. This CDR3 is CASSPTLETQYF. For the CDR3, the DNA is TGTGCCAGCAGCCCGACTTTGGAGACCCAGTACTTC.

The chain uses TRBV7-9 and TRBJ2-5, with TRBD1 as a possible D gene (5 bases). The J call may be wrong; the DNA end is better matched by TRBJ2-7. CDR3 length equals 13 residues. Germline CDR1 reads SEHNR; CDR2 reads FQNEAQ (reference sequence). CDR3 DNA sequence: TGTGCCAGCAGCCCCGACAGCTCCTACGAGCAGTACTTC. Protein: CASSPDSSYEQYF.

The rearrangement links TRBV30 to TRBJ1-1; D perhaps matches TRBD1 (6 bases). Germline V gene sequence: CDR1 GTSNPN, CDR2 SVGIG (reference sequence). The CDR3 is 17 amino acids. The germline V and J ends were trimmed by 1 base and 4 bases, with 22 bases remaining between them. The CDR3 sequence: CAWSAQLPGHIFTEAFF. The CDR3, as DNA: TGTGCCTGGAGTGCGCAACTACCGGGACACATATTCACTGAAGCTTTCTTT.

The V call is TRBV25-1, the J call TRBJ1-4; D unresolved. This CDR3 has 14 residues. Germline CDR1 and CDR2: MGHDK and SYGVNS. V lost 5 bases to trimming and J lost 5 bases, with 12 bases between them. CDR3 in amino acids: CASSNILGNEKLFF. The CDR3 DNA is TGTGCCAGCAGTAACATTTTGGGGAATGAAAAACTGTTTTTT.

This clone was seen a few times. This chain links TRBV5-1 with TRBJ1-2; 7 nucleotides line up with TRBD1. The CDR3 sequence is 15 residues long. Per the germline V gene, CDR1 is SGHRS and CDR2 is YFSETQ. Trimming cost V 0 bases and J 6 bases; bases outside gene matches: 8. CDR3 DNA: TGCGCCAGCAGCTTGGTCCTCGGGACAGCCGATGGCTACACCTTC. It encodes CASSLVLGTADGYTF.

This clone was counted a few times. The V call is TRBV6-6, the J call TRBJ1-1; no reliable D call. CDR1 and CDR2 (germline): MNHNY, SVGAGI (reference sequence). The CDR3 has 15 amino acids. V lost 10 bases and J 0 bases, leaving 18 bases between the germline ends. The CDR3 sequence: CATLVTPTMNTEAFF. As DNA, the CDR3 is TGTGCCACCCTTGTAACCCCGACCATGAACACTGAAGCTTTCTTT.

The chain couples TRBV2 to TRBJ1-6; 9 bases map to TRBD1. Germline loops: CDR1 SNHLY, CDR2 FYNNEI. The junction had 7 bases not matched to a gene; V was cut back by 6 bases and J by 7 bases. The CDR3 spans 15 residues. DNA of the CDR3: TGTGCCAGCAGAGACCGGGACAGGGAGAATTCACCCCTCCACTTT. Protein sequence: CASRDRDRENSPLHF.

The rearrangement joins TRBV28 to TRBJ1-2; possibly TRBD1 for D (5 bases). The germline V and J ends were trimmed by 5 bases and 4 bases, with 17 bases remaining between them. In germline, CDR1 is MDHEN, CDR2 SYDVKM. The CDR3 is made up of 15 amino acids. The CDR3 spells CASSQETDTLYGYTF. In nucleotides, the CDR3 is TGTGCCAGCAGTCAGGAGACAGATACACTCTATGGCTACACCTTC.

The V call is TRBV4-2, the J call TRBJ2-7; D may match TRBD1 or TRBD2 (6 bases each). Trimming cost V 1 base and J 5 bases, with 15 bases left between them. Germline V CDR1 and CDR2: LGHNA, YNFKEQ. The CDR3 contains 15 residues. The CDR3 here is CASSQGGARGNEQYF. The DNA of the CDR3 is TGTGCCAGCAGCCAAGGGGGGGCGAGGGGTAACGAGCAGTACTTC.

This clone was picked up a small number of times. The genes are TRBV7-2 and TRBJ2-7; TRBD1 might be the D (6 bases). The germline V gene encodes CDR1 SGHTA and CDR2 FQGNSA. This CDR3 contains 15 residues. Trimming cost V 5 bases and J 3 bases, with 17 bases left between them. This CDR3 reads CASSTATGEGYEQYF. The CDR3 region has the DNA TGTGCCAGCAGCACCGCGACAGGTGAGGGCTACGAGCAGTACTTC.

This sequence joins TRBV14 and TRBJ2-7, with a weak D call TRBD2 (5 bases). The CDR3 has 13 residues. Germline V CDR1 and CDR2: SGHDN, FVKESK. Trimming took off 1 base at V and 9 bases at J, with 13 bases between the two ends. CDR3 protein: CASSQGTRSGQYF. Here the CDR3 DNA reads TGTGCCAGCAGCCAAGGTACCAGAAGCGGGCAGTACTTC.

This chain joins TRBV11-3 and TRBJ2-3; D is unclear. CDR1 is SGHNT, CDR2 YENEEA, per germline. CDR3 size: 14 residues. V gave up 1 base and J gave up 2 bases, with 7 bases separating them. CDR3 sequence reads: CASSLGANTDTQYF. In DNA form, the CDR3 reads TGTGCCAGCAGCTTAGGGGCAAACACAGATACGCAGTATTTT.

This clone was counted once. This chain uses TRBV2 with TRBJ1-2, with TRBD1 matching 7 bases. This CDR3 is built from 13 residues. Trimming removed 4 bases from V and 1 base from J; junction bases left unmatched: 0. Germline V gene sequence: CDR1 SNHLY, CDR2 FYNNEI. CDR3 in DNA: TGTGCCAGCAGTGGGGACAGTAACTATGGCTACACCTTC. Translation gives CASSGDSNYGYTF.

This clone has only a few counts. The chain has TRBV18 and TRBJ1-5; 7 bases match TRBD1. CDR1 is KGHSH and CDR2 is LQKENI in the germline V gene. This CDR3 has 15 amino acids. The J segment lost 3 bases and the V segment lost 1 base, leaving 3 bases of the junction unmatched. CDR3 nucleotides: TGTGCCAGCTCACCACAGGGGGCGGCCAATCAGCCCCAGCATTTT. This encodes CASSPQGAANQPQHF.

This chain links TRBV28 with TRBJ1-3; 8 bases are a match to TRBD1. The CDR3 has 16 amino acids. Unmatched junction bases numbered 17, after V lost 5 bases and J lost 11 bases. The V gene's germline CDR1 is MDHEN and CDR2 SYDVKM. CDR3: CASSGQGQALLMAIYF. In DNA, the CDR3 is TGTGCCAGCAGTGGCCAGGGACAGGCCCTACTTATGGCCATATATTTT.

This clone was recorded once. CDR3 sequence: CASSGRGWNTEAFF. In nucleotides, the CDR3 is TGTGCCAGCAGCGGCAGGGGATGGAACACTGAAGCTTTCTTT. The chain joins TRBV2 to TRBJ1-1; maybe TRBD1 (6 bases). Trimming stripped 6 bases from V and 1 base from J, with 12 bases between. CDR3 length: 14 amino acids. CDR1 and CDR2 (germline): SNHLY, FYNNEI.